The 7 T cell receptor beta chains presented below share a single source sample, sequenced in a study of PD-L1 blockade in urothelial cancer. Assay used: immunoSEQ multiplex PCR; TCRdb lists only in-frame clones, some missing. The table includes about 80,000 clones, about 85% detected once. Here the sequenced sample was PBMCs, taken around atezolizumab (anti-PD-L1) treatment. Receptors were obtained from a woman in her 70s with urothelial cancer.

The rearrangement uses TRBV28 and TRBJ1-5, with TRBD1 as a possible D gene (6 bases). Trimming took 6 bases from V and 0 from J, leaving 15 bases between them. This CDR3 has 16 amino acids. Germline CDR1 MDHEN, CDR2 SYDVKM. This CDR3 is CASRIFGTNSNQPQHF. The CDR3 bases are TGTGCCAGCAGAATCTTCGGGACAAATAGCAATCAGCCCCAGCATTTT.

V gene TRBV5-1 combines with J gene TRBJ2-3; 11 bases are shared with TRBD2. CDR3 length: 16 residues. CDR1 and CDR2 from the germline V gene are SGHRS and YFSETQ. V lost 4 bases, J lost 2 bases, and 6 bases stayed unmatched. The CDR3 nucleotides are TGCGCCAGCAGCACAGGGACTAGCGGTAACACAGATACGCAGTATTTT. The encoded protein is CASSTGTSGNTDTQYF.

V usage is TRBV18 and J usage is TRBJ1-2; D gene uncertain. Trimming left V 3 bases short and J 7 bases short, with 18 bases between. Germline V gene lookup returns CDR1 KGHSH and CDR2 LQKENI. The CDR3 totals 15 residues. The CDR3 is CASSPSRGERVGYTF. The CDR3 DNA reads as TGTGCCAGCTCACCCTCTCGGGGTGAAAGGGTTGGCTACACCTTC.

V and J are TRBV2 and TRBJ2-2, with TRBD1 as a possible D gene (8 bases). Germline CDR1 reads SNHLY; CDR2 reads FYNNEI. The CDR3 loop spans 17 amino acids. Trimming shortened V by 6 bases and J by 2 bases, and 19 bases separated the two germline ends. The CDR3, as DNA: TGTGCCAGCAGCCTAACAGGGGGGGGAGTTAACACCGGGGAGCTGTTTTTT. Translated: CASSLTGGGVNTGELFF.

This rearrangement joins TRBV4-2 to TRBJ2-6; no clear D. The CDR3 length is 16 residues. The V gene's germline CDR1 is LGHNA and CDR2 YNFKEQ. V lost 0 bases to trimming and J lost 2 bases, with 8 bases between them. CDR3 amino acids: CASSQDRSTGANVLTF. The CDR3 nucleotides read TGTGCCAGCAGCCAAGATCGGAGTACTGGGGCCAACGTCCTGACTTTC.

The chain carries TRBV10-3 and TRBJ1-1; 8 bases are shared with TRBD1. Losses at the gene ends were 4 bases for V and 7 bases for J; bases not matched to a gene: 5. The CDR3 loop spans 13 amino acids. Germline lookup yields CDR1 ENHRY and CDR2 SYGVKD. The DNA of the CDR3 is TGTGCCATCAGTGGGACAGGGCATCTTGAAGCTTTCTTT. Its translation is CAISGTGHLEAFF.

The chain carries TRBV5-4 and TRBJ2-1; TRBD2 agrees at 8 bases. V lost 2 bases and J lost 0; bases outside the gene matches: 1. There are 15 residues in the CDR3. The V gene's germline CDR1 is SGHNT and CDR2 YYREEE (reference sequence). CDR3 protein: CASSLSGSSYNEQFF. CDR3 bases: TGTGCCAGCAGCTTAAGCGGGAGCTCCTACAATGAGCAGTTCTTC.